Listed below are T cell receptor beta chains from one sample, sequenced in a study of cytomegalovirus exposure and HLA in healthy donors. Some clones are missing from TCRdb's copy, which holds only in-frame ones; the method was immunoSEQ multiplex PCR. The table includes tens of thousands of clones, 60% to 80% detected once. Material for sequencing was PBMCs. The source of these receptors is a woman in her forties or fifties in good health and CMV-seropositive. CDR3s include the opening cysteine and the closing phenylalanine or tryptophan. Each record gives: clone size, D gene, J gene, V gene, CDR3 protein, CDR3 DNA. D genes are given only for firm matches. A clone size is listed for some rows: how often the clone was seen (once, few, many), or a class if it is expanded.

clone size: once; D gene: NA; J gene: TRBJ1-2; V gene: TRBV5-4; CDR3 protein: CASSVQGLGHGYTF; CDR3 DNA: TGTGCCAGCAGCGTTCAGGGGTTGGGCCATGGCTACACCTTC
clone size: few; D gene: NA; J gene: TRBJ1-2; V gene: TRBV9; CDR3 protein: CASSVGGRNYGYTF; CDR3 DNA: TGTGCCAGCAGCGTAGGCGGCAGAAACTATGGCTACACCTTC
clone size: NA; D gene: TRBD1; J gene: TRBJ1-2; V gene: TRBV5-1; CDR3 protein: CASSETGGARGYTF; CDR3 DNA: TGCGCCAGCAGCGAAACAGGGGGCGCAAGAGGCTACACCTTC
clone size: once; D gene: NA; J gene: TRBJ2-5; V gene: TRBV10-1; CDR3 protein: CASSARIQETQYF; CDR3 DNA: TGCGCCAGCAGTGCGAGAATCCAAGAGACCCAGTACTTC
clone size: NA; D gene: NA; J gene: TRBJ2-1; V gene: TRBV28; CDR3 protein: CASSLQGRYNEQFF; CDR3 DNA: TGTGCCAGCAGTTTACAGGGGAGATACAATGAGCAGTTCTTC
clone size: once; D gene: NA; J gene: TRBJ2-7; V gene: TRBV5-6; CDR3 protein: CASSIGGPYEQYF; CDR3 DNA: TGTGCCAGCAGCATAGGCGGTCCCTACGAGCAGTACTTC
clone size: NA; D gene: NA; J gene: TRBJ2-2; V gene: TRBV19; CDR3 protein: CASSIGIGGVNTGELFF; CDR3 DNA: TGTGCCAGTAGTATAGGCATCGGAGGGGTGAACACCGGGGAGCTGTTTTTT
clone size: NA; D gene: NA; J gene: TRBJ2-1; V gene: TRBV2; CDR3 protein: CASSVPTIAHNEQFF; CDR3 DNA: TGTGCCAGCAGTGTCCCCACAATTGCCCACAATGAGCAGTTCTTC
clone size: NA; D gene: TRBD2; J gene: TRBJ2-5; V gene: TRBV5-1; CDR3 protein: CASSLAAGGGAGAQYF; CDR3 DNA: TGCGCCAGCAGCTTGGCCGCCGGGGGGGGCGCAGGGGCCCAGTACTTC
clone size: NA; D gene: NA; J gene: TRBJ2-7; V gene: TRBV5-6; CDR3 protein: CASSLDGPARGYEQYF; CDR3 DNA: TGTGCCAGCAGCTTGGACGGGCCTGCTCGGGGCTACGAGCAGTACTTC
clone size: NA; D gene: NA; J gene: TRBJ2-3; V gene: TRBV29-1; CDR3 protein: CSVDSPNTQYF; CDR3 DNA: TGCAGCGTAGACAGCCCGAATACGCAGTATTTT
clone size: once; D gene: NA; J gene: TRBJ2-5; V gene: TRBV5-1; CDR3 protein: CASSRGRRQETQYF; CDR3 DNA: TGCGCCAGCAGCCGGGGGAGACGGCAAGAGACCCAGTACTTC
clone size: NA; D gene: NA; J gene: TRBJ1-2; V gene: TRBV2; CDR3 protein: CASSESLDNFTF; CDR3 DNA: TGTGCCAGCAGTGAAAGTTTGGACAATTTCACCTTC
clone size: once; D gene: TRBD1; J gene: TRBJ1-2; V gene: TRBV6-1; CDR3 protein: CASSEKGRLGQVWGYTF; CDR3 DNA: TGTGCCAGCAGTGAAAAGGGACGTCTGGGACAGGTCTGGGGCTACACCTTC
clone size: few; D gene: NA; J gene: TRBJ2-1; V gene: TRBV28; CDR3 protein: CASRMGGSYNEQFF; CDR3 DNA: TGTGCCAGCAGAATGGGGGGCTCCTACAATGAGCAGTTCTTC
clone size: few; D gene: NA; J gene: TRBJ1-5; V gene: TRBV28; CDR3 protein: CASKEYQGWDQPQHF; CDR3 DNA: TGTGCCAGCAAGGAGTATCAGGGATGGGATCAGCCCCAGCATTTT
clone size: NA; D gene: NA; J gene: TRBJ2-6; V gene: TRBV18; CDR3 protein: CASSRSSGANVLTF; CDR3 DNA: TGTGCCAGCTCAAGGAGCTCTGGGGCCAACGTCCTGACTTTC
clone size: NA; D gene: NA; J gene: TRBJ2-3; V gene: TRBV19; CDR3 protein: CASSFGIATTDTQYF; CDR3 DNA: TGTGCCAGTAGTTTCGGGATAGCAACCACAGATACGCAGTATTTT
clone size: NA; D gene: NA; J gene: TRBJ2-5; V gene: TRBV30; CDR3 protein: CAWRRTAETQYF; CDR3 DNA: TGTGCTTGGCGGCGGACAGCAGAGACCCAGTACTTC
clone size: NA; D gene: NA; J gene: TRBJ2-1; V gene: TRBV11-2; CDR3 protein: CASSTGTLSYNEQFF; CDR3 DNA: TGTGCCAGCAGCACCGGGACTCTCTCCTACAATGAGCAGTTCTTC
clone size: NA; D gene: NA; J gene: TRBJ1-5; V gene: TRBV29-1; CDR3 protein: CSVKLTGLNNQPQHF; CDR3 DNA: TGCAGCGTGAAGCTGACCGGACTGAACAATCAGCCCCAGCATTTT
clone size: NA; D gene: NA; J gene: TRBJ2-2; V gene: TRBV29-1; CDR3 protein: CSGDTGGTGELFF; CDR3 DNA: TGCAGCGGGGACACGGGAGGCACCGGGGAGCTGTTTTTT
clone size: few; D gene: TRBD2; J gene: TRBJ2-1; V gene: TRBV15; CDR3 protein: CATSRDRAGGGNEQFF; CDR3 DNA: TGTGCCACCAGCAGAGATAGAGCGGGGGGGGGCAATGAGCAGTTCTTC
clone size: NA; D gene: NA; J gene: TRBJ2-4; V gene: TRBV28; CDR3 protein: CASADGGSTRYF; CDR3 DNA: TGTGCCAGCGCTGACGGGGGATCGACACGGTACTTC
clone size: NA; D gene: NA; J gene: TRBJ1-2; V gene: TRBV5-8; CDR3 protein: CASSFAGAWGYTF; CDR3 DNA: TGTGCCAGCAGCTTCGCAGGGGCGTGGGGCTACACCTTC
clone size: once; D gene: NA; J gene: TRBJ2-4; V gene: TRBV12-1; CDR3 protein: CASSPERTGVTNYF; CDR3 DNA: TGTGCCAGCAGCCCGGAAAGGACAGGCGTGACCAATTACTTC
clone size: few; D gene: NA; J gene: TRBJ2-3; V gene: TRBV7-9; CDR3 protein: CASSLQTDTQYF; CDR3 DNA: TGTGCCAGCAGCTTACAAACAGATACGCAGTATTTT
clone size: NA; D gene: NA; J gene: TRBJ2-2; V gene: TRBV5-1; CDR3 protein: CASTKSLAGTGELFF; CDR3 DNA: TGCGCCAGCACCAAGTCACTGGCGGGCACCGGGGAGCTGTTTTTT
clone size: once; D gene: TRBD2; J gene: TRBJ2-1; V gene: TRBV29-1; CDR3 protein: CSVEGAGGMYNEQFF; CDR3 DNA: TGCAGCGTTGAAGGAGCGGGAGGGATGTACAATGAGCAGTTCTTC
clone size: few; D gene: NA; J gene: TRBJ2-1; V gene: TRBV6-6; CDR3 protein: CASRGSSYNEQFF; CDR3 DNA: TGTGCCAGCAGAGGGAGCTCCTACAATGAGCAGTTCTTC
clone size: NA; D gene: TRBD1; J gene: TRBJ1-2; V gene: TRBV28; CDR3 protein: CASITDRVGGYTF; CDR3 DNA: TGTGCCAGCATTACGGACAGGGTGGGTGGCTACACCTTC
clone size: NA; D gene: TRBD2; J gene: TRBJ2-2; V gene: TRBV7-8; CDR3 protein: CASSASLAGESDTGELFF; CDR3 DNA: TGTGCCAGCAGTGCCAGTCTAGCGGGAGAGTCGGACACCGGGGAGCTGTTTTTT
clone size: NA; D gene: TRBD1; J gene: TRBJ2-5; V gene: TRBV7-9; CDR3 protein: CASSTRGDRDPKGETQYF; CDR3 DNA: TGTGCCAGCAGCACCAGAGGGGACAGGGACCCAAAGGGAGAGACCCAGTACTTC
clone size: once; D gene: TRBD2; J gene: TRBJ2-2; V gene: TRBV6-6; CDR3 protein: CASSLQTGLATGELFF; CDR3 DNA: TGTGCCAGCAGTCTCCAAACCGGACTAGCGACCGGGGAGCTGTTTTTT
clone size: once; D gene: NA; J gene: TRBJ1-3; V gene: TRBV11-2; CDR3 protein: CASSLEGSQNSGNTIYF; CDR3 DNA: TGTGCCAGCAGCTTAGAAGGGAGTCAGAACTCTGGAAACACCATATATTTT
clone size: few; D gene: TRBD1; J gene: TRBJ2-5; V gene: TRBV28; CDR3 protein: CASSPSGQGDSAHF; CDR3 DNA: TGTGCCAGCAGCCCTTCCGGACAGGGCGACTCTGCGCACTTC
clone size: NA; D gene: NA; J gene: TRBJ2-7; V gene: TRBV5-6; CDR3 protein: CASSEGTYEQYF; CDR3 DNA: TGTGCCAGCAGTGAGGGTACCTACGAGCAGTACTTC
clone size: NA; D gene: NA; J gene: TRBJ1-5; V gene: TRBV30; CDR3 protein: CAWTRRGNSNQPQHF; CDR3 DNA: TGTGCCTGGACCCGCAGGGGAAATAGCAATCAGCCCCAGCATTTT
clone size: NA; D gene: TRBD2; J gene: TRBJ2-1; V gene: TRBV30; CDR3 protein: CAWSVPGWGRTSLNEQFF; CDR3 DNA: TGTGCCTGGAGTGTACCGGGGTGGGGTAGGACTAGCTTAAATGAGCAGTTCTTC
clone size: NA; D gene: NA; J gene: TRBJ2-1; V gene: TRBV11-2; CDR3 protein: CASSRGSESFF; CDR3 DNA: TGTGCCAGCAGCCGCGGGTCCGAGTCTTTCTTC
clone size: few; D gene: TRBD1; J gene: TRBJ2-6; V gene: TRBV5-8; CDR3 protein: CASGDRGLGANVLTF; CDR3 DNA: TGTGCCAGCGGGGACAGGGGGCTCGGGGCCAACGTCCTGACTTTC
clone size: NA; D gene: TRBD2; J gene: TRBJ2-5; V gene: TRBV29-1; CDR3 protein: CSVGPGTSDSGETQYF; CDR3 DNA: TGCAGCGTGGGCCCCGGGACTAGCGATAGTGGGGAGACCCAGTACTTC
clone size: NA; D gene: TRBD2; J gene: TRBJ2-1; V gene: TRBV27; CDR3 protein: CASSPGLALLDEQFF; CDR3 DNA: TGTGCCAGCAGTCCTGGACTAGCGTTGCTCGATGAGCAGTTCTTC
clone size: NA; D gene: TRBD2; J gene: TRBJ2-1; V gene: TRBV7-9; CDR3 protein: CASSELLAGNNEQFF; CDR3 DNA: TGTGCCAGCAGCGAACTCCTAGCGGGGAACAATGAGCAGTTCTTC
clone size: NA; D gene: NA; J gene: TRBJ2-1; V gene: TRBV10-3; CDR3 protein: CATLESGPYNEQFF; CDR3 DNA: TGTGCCACCCTCGAAAGCGGACCCTACAATGAGCAGTTCTTC
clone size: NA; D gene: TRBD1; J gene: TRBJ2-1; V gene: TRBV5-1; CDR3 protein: CASSPGTGYNEQFF; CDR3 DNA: TGCGCCAGCAGCCCTGGGACAGGTTACAATGAGCAGTTCTTC
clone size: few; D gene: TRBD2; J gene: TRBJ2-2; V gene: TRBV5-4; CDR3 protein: CASSPTSGSNAGELFF; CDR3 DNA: TGTGCCAGCAGCCCGACTAGCGGGAGTAACGCCGGGGAGCTGTTTTTT